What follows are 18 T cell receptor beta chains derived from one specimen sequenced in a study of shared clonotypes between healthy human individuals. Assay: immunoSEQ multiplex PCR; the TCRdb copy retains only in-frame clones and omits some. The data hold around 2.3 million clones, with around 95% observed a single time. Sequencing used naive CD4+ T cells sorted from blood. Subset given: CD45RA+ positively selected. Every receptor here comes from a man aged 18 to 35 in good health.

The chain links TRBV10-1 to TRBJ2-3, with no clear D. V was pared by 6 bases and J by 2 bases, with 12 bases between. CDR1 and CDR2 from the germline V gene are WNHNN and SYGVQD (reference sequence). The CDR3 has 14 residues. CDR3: CASSRMSLTDTQYF. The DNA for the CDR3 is TGCGCCAGCAGCCGGATGAGCCTCACAGATACGCAGTATTTT.

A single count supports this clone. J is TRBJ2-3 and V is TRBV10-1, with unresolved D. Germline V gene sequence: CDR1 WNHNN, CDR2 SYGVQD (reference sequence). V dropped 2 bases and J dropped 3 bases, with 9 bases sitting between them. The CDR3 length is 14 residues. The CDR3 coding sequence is TGCGCCAGCAGTGAGGGCGTAATGACAGATACGCAGTATTTT. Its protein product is CASSEGVMTDTQYF.

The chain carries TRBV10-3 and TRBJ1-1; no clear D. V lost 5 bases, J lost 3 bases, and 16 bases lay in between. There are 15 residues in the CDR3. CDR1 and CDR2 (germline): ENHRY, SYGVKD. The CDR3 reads CAISKRPWEDTEAFF. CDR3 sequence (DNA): TGTGCCATCAGTAAAAGGCCCTGGGAGGACACTGAAGCTTTCTTT.

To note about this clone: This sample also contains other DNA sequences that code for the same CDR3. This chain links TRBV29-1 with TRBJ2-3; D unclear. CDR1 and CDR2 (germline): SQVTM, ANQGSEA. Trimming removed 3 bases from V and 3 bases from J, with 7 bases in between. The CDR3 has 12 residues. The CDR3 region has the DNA TGCAGCGTTGACGCTGGAACAGATACGCAGTATTTT. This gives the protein CSVDAGTDTQYF.

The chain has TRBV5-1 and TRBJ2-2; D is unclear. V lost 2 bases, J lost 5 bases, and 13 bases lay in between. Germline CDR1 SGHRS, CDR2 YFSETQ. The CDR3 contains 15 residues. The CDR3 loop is CASSFTRSLTGELFF. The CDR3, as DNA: TGCGCCAGCAGCTTTACCAGGTCACTGACCGGGGAGCTGTTTTTT.

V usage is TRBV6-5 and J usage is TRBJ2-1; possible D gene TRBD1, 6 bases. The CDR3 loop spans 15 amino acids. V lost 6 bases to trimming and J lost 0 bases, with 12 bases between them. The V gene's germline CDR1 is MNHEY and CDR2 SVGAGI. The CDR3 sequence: CASRLLQGSYNEQFF. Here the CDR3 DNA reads TGTGCCAGCAGACTACTACAGGGCTCCTACAATGAGCAGTTCTTC.

CDR3 in amino acids: CASSEASTGIFGYTF. The CDR3 DNA sequence: TGTGCCAGCAGTGAAGCAAGTACAGGGATCTTTGGCTACACCTTC. V gene TRBV2 combines with J gene TRBJ1-2, with D perhaps matching TRBD1 (6 bases). The CDR3 contains 15 residues. Germline V gene lookup returns CDR1 SNHLY and CDR2 FYNNEI. V lost 0 bases and J 7 bases, leaving 15 bases between the germline ends.

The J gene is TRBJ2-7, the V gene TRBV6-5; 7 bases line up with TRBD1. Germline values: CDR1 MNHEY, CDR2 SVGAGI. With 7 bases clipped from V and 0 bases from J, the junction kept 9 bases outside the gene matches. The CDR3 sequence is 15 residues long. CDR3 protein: CASTLTRDSSYEQYF. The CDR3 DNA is TGTGCCAGCACCTTGACCCGGGACAGCTCCTACGAGCAGTACTTC.

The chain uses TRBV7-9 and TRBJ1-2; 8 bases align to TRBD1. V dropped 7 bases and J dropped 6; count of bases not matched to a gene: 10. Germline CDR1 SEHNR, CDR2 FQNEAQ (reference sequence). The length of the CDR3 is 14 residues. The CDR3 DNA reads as TGTGCCAGCACCCTACAGGGGGTTTCTAATGGCTACACCTTC. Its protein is CASTLQGVSNGYTF.

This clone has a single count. The DNA of the CDR3 is TGTGCCAGCATGGAAACAGAATACACAGATACGCAGTATTTT. Residues: CASMETEYTDTQYF. The chain recombines TRBV2 with TRBJ2-3; D uncertain. The CDR3 consists of 14 residues. Germline lookup yields CDR1 SNHLY and CDR2 FYNNEI. Trimming removed 7 bases at V and 2 bases at J, with 13 bases between.

In DNA, the CDR3 is TGTGCCAGCAGTGAATATTCCGCAGGGGCGGATGGCTACACCTTC. Translating gives CASSEYSAGADGYTF. V usage is TRBV25-1 and J usage is TRBJ1-2; weak D call: TRBD1 (6 bases). V gave up 0 bases and J gave up 6 bases, with 14 bases separating them. The CDR3 runs 15 residues. Germline loops: CDR1 MGHDK, CDR2 SYGVNS.

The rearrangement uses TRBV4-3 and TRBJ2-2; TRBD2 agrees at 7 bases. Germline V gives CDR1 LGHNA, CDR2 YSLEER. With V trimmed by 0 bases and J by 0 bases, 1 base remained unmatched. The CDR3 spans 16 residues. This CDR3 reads CASSQDGGANTGELFF. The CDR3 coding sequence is TGCGCCAGCAGCCAAGATGGGGGGGCGAACACCGGGGAGCTGTTTTTT.

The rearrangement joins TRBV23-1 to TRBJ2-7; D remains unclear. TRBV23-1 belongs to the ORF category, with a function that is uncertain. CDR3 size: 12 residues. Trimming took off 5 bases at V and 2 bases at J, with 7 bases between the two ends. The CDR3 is CASSTDPYEQYF. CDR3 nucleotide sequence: TGCGCCAGCAGTACCGACCCCTACGAGCAGTACTTC.

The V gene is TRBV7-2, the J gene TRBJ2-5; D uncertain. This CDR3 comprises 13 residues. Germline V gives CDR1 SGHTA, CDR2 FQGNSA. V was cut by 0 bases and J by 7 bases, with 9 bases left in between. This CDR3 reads CASSLAGLGTQYF. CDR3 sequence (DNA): TGTGCCAGCAGCTTAGCAGGCCTTGGGACCCAGTACTTC.

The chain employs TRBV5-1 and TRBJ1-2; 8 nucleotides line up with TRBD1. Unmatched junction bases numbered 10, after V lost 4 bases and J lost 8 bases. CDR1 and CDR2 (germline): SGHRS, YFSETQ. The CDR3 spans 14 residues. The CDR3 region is CASSQTGESRGYTF. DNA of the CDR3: TGCGCCAGCAGCCAGACAGGGGAGTCTCGCGGCTACACCTTC.

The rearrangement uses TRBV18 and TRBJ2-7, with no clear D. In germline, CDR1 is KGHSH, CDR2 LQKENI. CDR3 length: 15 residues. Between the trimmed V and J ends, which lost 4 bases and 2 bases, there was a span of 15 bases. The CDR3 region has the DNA TGTGCCAGCTCACTCGAGAAAGCAGTAACCTACGAGCAGTACTTC. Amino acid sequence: CASSLEKAVTYEQYF.

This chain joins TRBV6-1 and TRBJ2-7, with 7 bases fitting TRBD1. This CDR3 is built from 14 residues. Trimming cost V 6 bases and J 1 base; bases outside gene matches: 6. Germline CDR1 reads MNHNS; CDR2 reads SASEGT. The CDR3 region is CASRPTGSSYEQYF. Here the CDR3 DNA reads TGTGCCAGCAGACCGACAGGGTCGTCCTACGAGCAGTACTTC.

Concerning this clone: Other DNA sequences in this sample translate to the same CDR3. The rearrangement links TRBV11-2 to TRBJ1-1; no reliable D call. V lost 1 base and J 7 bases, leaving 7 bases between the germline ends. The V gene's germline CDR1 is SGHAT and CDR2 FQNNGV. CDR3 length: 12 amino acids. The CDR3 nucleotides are TGTGCCAGCAGCTTAGGGGTCGGTGAAGCTTTCTTT. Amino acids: CASSLGVGEAFF.